The T cell receptor beta chain described here comes from a study of cytomegalovirus exposure and HLA in healthy donors. This clone appeared a few times. The antigen remains unidentified. Study-level points and caveats: Only CMV serostatus was available as immune exposure information. The study labeled 150 or so TCR beta chains cytomegalovirus-associated.

The junction had 4 bases not matched to a gene; V was cut back by 5 bases and J by 3 bases. The CDR3 is made up of 15 amino acids. Germline lookup yields CDR1 MNHNY and CDR2 SVGAGI (reference sequence). Vbeta (60) and Jbeta (13) primers were used in the PCR. In the authors' methods: It was a later analysis that counted about 80 million unique TCR beta chains, of which roughly 11 million were shared. Measured with immunoSEQ multiplex PCR; TCRdb has only the in-frame clones, and not every one. The DNA gave D and trimming, while V, J and clone size come from that table. Of approximately 100,000 clones in the sample, about 62% were seen once.

This clonotype was obtained from a man aged 30-40 years in good health and CMV-seronegative. The sample was PBMCs. The chain is built from TRBV6-6 and TRBJ2-2, with 9 bases fitting TRBD1. The DNA of the CDR3 is TGTGCCAGCAGTAAGACAGGGGGAGACACCGGGGAGCTGTTTTTT. Protein sequence: CASSKTGGDTGELFF.